A selection of T cell receptor beta chains follows, all from one sample in a study of regulatory T cells in long-lasting Graves disease. MiXCR was run by TCRdb on the multiplex PCR reads, yielding one entry per CDR3 protein. The data contain 700,000 or so distinct CDR3 sequences, 25% to 35% of them seen just once; the ten biggest clones take up about 42%. Sequenced here: peripheral blood mononuclear cells (PBMCs), sampled when the disease was refractory, from a patient treated with antithyroid drugs. The origin of the receptors is a female donor with Graves disease. Both conserved end residues are part of each CDR3. The D gene is left open where the match is weak. Clone size appears in some rows only: once, few, many, or a class for an expanded clone.

CASSLEVGYTF TGTGCCAGCAGCTTAGAGGTCGGCTACACCTTC TRBV7-9 few TRBJ1-2 -
CASIESHGYTF TGTGCCAGCATTGAGTCGCATGGCTACACCTTC TRBV7-9 many TRBJ1-2 -
CASSQGPNTDTQYF TGCGCCAGCAGCCAGGGACCAAACACAGATACGCAGTATTTT TRBV5-1 once TRBJ2-3 -
CASLQGNNQPQHF TGTGCCAGCTTACAGGGGAACAATCAGCCCCAGCATTTT TRBV6-1 many TRBJ1-5 TRBD1
CASSLSGGSHQPQHF TGTGCCAGCAGCTTGTCAGGGGGCTCCCATCAGCCCCAGCATTTT TRBV7-2 - TRBJ1-5 TRBD1
CASSSRQGSVTEAFF TGTGCCAGCAGCTCCCGACAGGGGTCGGTCACTGAAGCTTTCTTT TRBV11-2 - TRBJ1-1 TRBD1
CSVEPNRQGEQYF TGCAGCGTTGAGCCCAATAGGCAGGGCGAGCAGTACTTC TRBV29-1 - TRBJ2-7 -
CASKMGYTGELFF TGTGCCAGCAAAATGGGATACACCGGGGAGCTGTTTTTT TRBV6-1 few TRBJ2-2 -
CASSSRQGIGNTEAFF TGTGCCAGCAGTTCCCGACAGGGAATAGGGAACACTGAAGCTTTCTTT TRBV27 - TRBJ1-1 TRBD1
CASSLWGGTDTQYF TGTGCCAGCAGTTTATGGGGTGGCACAGATACGCAGTATTTT TRBV27 - TRBJ2-3 -
CASSGDRNTIYF TGTGCCAGCAGTGGAGACAGAAACACCATATATTTT TRBV6-1 - TRBJ1-3 -
CASSRRGRGAFF TGTGCCAGCAGCCGCCGGGGGCGGGGAGCTTTCTTT TRBV12-3/TRBV12-4 - TRBJ1-1 -
CSATKRENPDEQYF TGCAGTGCTACCAAGCGGGAGAATCCCGACGAGCAGTACTTC TRBV20-1 few TRBJ2-7 TRBD2
CASSLAAGRAYNSPLHF TGTGCCAGCAGCTTAGCCGCGGGGAGGGCGTATAATTCACCCCTCCACTTT TRBV11-2 few TRBJ1-6 -
CSARVSPHSGAEQYF TGCAGTGCTAGAGTTTCTCCCCACTCGGGGGCCGAGCAGTACTTC TRBV20-1 - TRBJ2-7 -
CASSLEGTPVYTIYF TGCGCCAGCAGCTTGGAAGGGACACCCGTTTACACCATATATTTT TRBV5-1 few TRBJ1-3 -
CASSLTCGYTF TGTGCCAGCAGTTTAACCTGTGGCTACACCTTC TRBV28 - TRBJ1-2 -
CASSQLTGQGDTEAFF TGTGCCAGCAGCCAACTAACCGGACAGGGGGACACTGAAGCTTTCTTT TRBV13 - TRBJ1-1 TRBD1
CASSTQPNTEAFF TGTGCCAGCAGCACACAACCGAACACTGAAGCTTTCTTT TRBV9 - TRBJ1-1 -
CASSAGQSMNTEAFF TGTGCCAGCAGCGCCGGACAGTCAATGAACACTGAAGCTTTCTTT TRBV9 few TRBJ1-1 -
CASSPDRANQPQHF TGTGCCAGCAGCCCGGACAGGGCTAATCAGCCCCAGCATTTT TRBV12-3/TRBV12-4 many TRBJ1-5 TRBD1
CSVRGTDSYEQYF TGCAGCGTGAGGGGGACAGACAGCTACGAGCAGTACTTC TRBV29-1 few TRBJ2-7 TRBD1
CATSRQGQGREQYF TGTGCCACCAGCAGACAGGGACAGGGCCGCGAGCAGTACTTC TRBV15 few TRBJ2-7 TRBD1
CSARGGGGITEAFF TGCAGTGCTAGAGGCGGGGGAGGGATCACTGAAGCTTTCTTT TRBV20-1 few TRBJ1-1 -
CASTLDQTGELFF TGTGCCAGCACCCTAGACCAGACCGGGGAGCTGTTTTTT TRBV7-6 few TRBJ2-2 -
CSVSTGTGYEQYF TGCAGCGTTTCAACAGGGACGGGCTACGAGCAGTACTTC TRBV29-1 - TRBJ2-7 -
CASRFAGQGQDGYTF TGTGCCAGCAGATTTGCGGGACAGGGACAGGATGGCTACACCTTC TRBV6-1 few TRBJ1-2 TRBD1
CASSHEGAGGPLSPSYEQYF TGTGCCAGCAGCCACGAGGGGGCGGGAGGGCCTCTATCGCCCTCCTACGAGCAGTACTTC TRBV7-3 - TRBJ2-7 TRBD2
CASSFVGSDQPQHF TGTGCCAGCAGTTTTGTGGGCAGCGATCAGCCCCAGCATTTT TRBV27 few TRBJ1-5 -
CASSPGQGLDNEQFF TGCGCCAGCAGCCCTGGACAGGGCTTGGACAATGAGCAGTTCTTC TRBV10-1 - TRBJ2-1 TRBD1
CASSPADSFSGANVLTF TGTGCCAGCAGCCCTGCGGACAGCTTCTCTGGGGCCAACGTCCTGACTTTC TRBV3-1 - TRBJ2-6 -
CASSLRAGGGRSSYEQYF TGTGCCAGCAGCTTAAGGGCCGGAGGCGGGAGAAGCTCCTACGAGCAGTACTTC TRBV7-2 once TRBJ2-7 TRBD2
CASSLLGSYEQYF TGTGCCAGCAGCTTACTGGGATCCTACGAGCAGTACTTC TRBV12-3/TRBV12-4 many TRBJ2-7 -
CASSRDRLNTEAFF TGTGCCAGCAGCAGAGACAGGCTGAACACTGAAGCTTTCTTT TRBV7-6 many TRBJ1-1 -
CASSSVGLAGGYEQYF TGTGCCAGCAGTTCGGTTGGACTAGCGGGAGGTTACGAGCAGTACTTC TRBV12-3/TRBV12-4 many TRBJ2-7 TRBD2
CASSQEGSVNTEAFF TGTGCCAGCAGCCAAGAGGGATCTGTGAACACTGAAGCTTTCTTT TRBV3-1 - TRBJ1-1 -
CASIAQDRVAYGYTF TGTGCCAGCATTGCGCAGGACAGAGTCGCTTATGGCTACACCTTC TRBV28 - TRBJ1-2 -
CASSLGHLGPMNTEAFF TGTGCCAGCAGCTTAGGTCACCTCGGGCCGATGAACACTGAAGCTTTCTTT TRBV13 - TRBJ1-1 -
CASSVSPRYWRELETQYF TGTGCCAGCAGCGTTTCCCCGAGGTATTGGCGGGAGCTGGAGACCCAGTACTTC TRBV9 - TRBJ2-5 TRBD2
CASSLSVETQYF TGTGCCAGCAGTTTGTCCGTAGAGACCCAGTACTTC TRBV12-3/TRBV12-4 many TRBJ2-5 -
CASSFSGAGSPLHF TGTGCCAGCAGTTTCTCTGGGGCGGGGTCACCCCTCCACTTT TRBV12-3/TRBV12-4 few TRBJ1-6 -
CSVEPQGKSYEQYF TGCAGCGTTGAACCACAGGGGAAGTCCTACGAGCAGTACTTC TRBV29-1 few TRBJ2-7 TRBD1
CSVVSGGRYGYTF TGCAGCGTTGTAAGCGGGGGACGGTATGGCTACACCTTC TRBV29-1 few TRBJ1-2 -
CSVERGAGNTEAFF TGCAGCGTTGAGAGGGGCGCCGGGAACACTGAAGCTTTCTTT TRBV29-1 few TRBJ1-1 -